Below, 19 T cell receptor beta chains from the same sample are listed, as sequenced in a study of Graves' ophthalmopathy and Graves' hyperthyroidism. The study amplified TCR beta CDR3 regions using RNA transcripts. First-round RT-PCR with HTBI primers preceded a second-round multiplex PCR. Using its own MiXCR run on the multiplex PCR reads, TCRdb lists one record per CDR3 protein. The table has 200,000 to 300,000 distinct CDR3 sequences, less than 55% seen once. Input material: peripheral blood. Source of these receptors: an adult man with Graves' ophthalmopathy.

V and J are TRBV5-1 and TRBJ2-7; D unresolved. The germline V gene has CDR1 SGHRS and CDR2 YFSETQ. Trimming removed 0 bases at V and 6 bases at J, with 7 bases between. CDR3 length equals 12 residues. CDR3: CASSLGNREQYF. The CDR3 nucleotides read TGCGCCAGCAGCTTGGGGAATCGCGAGCAGTACTTC.

The genes are TRBV19 and TRBJ1-2; tentatively, D is TRBD1 (5 bases). The CDR3 loop spans 14 amino acids. Germline loops: CDR1 LNHDA, CDR2 SQIVND (reference sequence). V lost 6 bases to trimming and J lost 6 bases, with 17 bases between them. CDR3 DNA: TGTGCCAGTAGGATAACGGGGCAGTCTGATGGCTACACCTTC. Its translation: CASRITGQSDGYTF.

The chain uses TRBV29-1 and TRBJ2-3, with TRBD2 matching 14 bases. Trimming took 4 bases from V and 3 from J; bases not matched to a gene: 0. The CDR3 totals 14 residues. CDR1 and CDR2 from the germline V gene are SQVTM and ANQGSEA. The CDR3 DNA is TGCAGCGTTGGGACTAGCGGGAGGACAGATACGCAGTATTTT. Residues: CSVGTSGRTDTQYF.

The chain joins TRBV3-1 to TRBJ1-2; no clear D. CDR1 and CDR2 from the germline V gene are LGHDT and YNNKEL (reference sequence). The CDR3 consists of 12 residues. The germline V and J ends were trimmed by 2 bases and 7 bases, with 8 bases remaining between them. The DNA for the CDR3 is TGTGCCAGCAGCCAAATAGAGAGTGGCTACACCTTC. As protein: CASSQIESGYTF.

This clonotype was detected only a few times. The V call is TRBV7-8, the J call TRBJ1-5; no reliable D call. The CDR3 length is 15 residues. Germline CDR1 and CDR2: SGHVS and FQNEAQ. V shed 5 bases and J shed 0 bases, with 11 bases lying between them. The CDR3 nucleotides read TGTGCCAGCAGCCTCGGACGTTATAGCAATCAGCCCCAGCATTTT. Encoded protein: CASSLGRYSNQPQHF.

This clonotype occurred many times. This rearrangement joins TRBV20-1 to TRBJ2-7; D is perhaps TRBD1 (6 bases). Germline CDR1 is DFQATT and CDR2 is SNEGSKA (reference sequence). Trimming removed 6 bases from V and 4 bases from J, with 10 bases in between. The CDR3 sequence is 11 residues long. CDR3 bases: TGCAGTGCCACAGGGAGTTACGAGCAGTACTTC. Translation: CSATGSYEQYF.

The CDR3 loop reads CAGVAGGLGETQYF. The CDR3 DNA reads as TGTGCCGGGGTAGCGGGGGGGCTCGGGGAGACCCAGTACTTC. The J gene is TRBJ2-5, the V gene TRBV7-2, with 11 nucleotides matching TRBD2. The CDR3 consists of 14 residues. CDR1 SGHTA and CDR2 FQGNSA come from the germline V gene. V was pared by 11 bases and J by 5 bases, with 10 bases of the junction left unmatched.

The V and J genes are TRBV10-3 and TRBJ1-1; TRBD1 agrees at 7 bases. The CDR3 runs 16 residues. Per germline, CDR1 ENHRY and CDR2 SYGVKD. V was clipped by 10 bases and J by 0 bases; unmatched bases: 14. CDR3 residues: CASNEGASLMNTEAFF. CDR3 sequence (DNA): TGTGCCAGCAATGAGGGGGCGTCCCTCATGAACACTGAAGCTTTCTTT.

V and J are TRBV10-3 and TRBJ2-2, with D possibly matching TRBD1 (6 bases). Deletions cut 7 bases from V and 7 bases from J, with 13 bases between. CDR3 length equals 13 residues. Germline loops: CDR1 ENHRY, CDR2 SYGVKD. CDR3 nucleotides: TGTGCCATCACGAACAGGGTGGACGGGGAGCTGTTTTTT. It specifies CAITNRVDGELFF.

This clonotype came up many times. J is TRBJ1-2 and V is TRBV20-1; D not resolved. V gave up 3 bases and J gave up 7 bases, with 15 bases separating them. The CDR3 has 13 amino acids. Germline CDR1 and CDR2: DFQATT and SNEGSKA (reference sequence). The CDR3 sequence: CSARETGARGYTF. The CDR3 nucleotides read TGCAGTGCTAGGGAGACGGGAGCTCGTGGCTACACCTTC.

The chain combines TRBV7-9 with TRBJ1-6, with D possibly being TRBD1 (6 bases). The germline V and J ends were trimmed by 8 bases and 10 bases, with 21 bases remaining between them. Germline assignment: CDR1 SEHNR and CDR2 FQNEAQ (reference sequence). This CDR3 comprises 15 residues. Here the CDR3 reads CASVPGVGNTSPLHF. CDR3 DNA sequence: TGTGCCAGCGTCCCAGGGGTGGGCAATACCTCACCCCTCCACTTT.

There are a few counts of this clonotype. The J gene is TRBJ1-6, the V gene TRBV10-3; the D gene is possibly TRBD1 (5 bases). Germline assignment: CDR1 ENHRY and CDR2 SYGVKD. Trimming left V 4 bases short and J 7 bases short, with 11 bases between. The CDR3 loop spans 14 amino acids. The CDR3 DNA reads as TGTGCCATCAGTGGGGACTGGCGAAATTCACCCCTCCACTTT. This encodes CAISGDWRNSPLHF.

The J gene is TRBJ2-5, the V gene TRBV5-4; 11 bases agree with TRBD2. The ends lost 0 bases at V and 2 bases at J; junction bases unmatched: 3. CDR3 length equals 16 residues. The germline CDR1 and CDR2 sequences are SGHNT and YYREEE (reference sequence). As DNA, the CDR3 is TGTGCCAGCAGCTTGGCGCTAGCGGGGGGTCAAGAGACCCAGTACTTC. As protein: CASSLALAGGQETQYF.

The rearrangement uses TRBV11-2 and TRBJ1-5, with D possibly being TRBD1 (6 bases). The CDR3 is 16 amino acids. V lost 6 bases to trimming and J lost 2 bases, with 17 bases between them. Germline lookup yields CDR1 SGHAT and CDR2 FQNNGV. The CDR3, as DNA: TGTGCCAGCAGAGGTGGGGGGGCCACGGGCAATCAGCCCCAGCATTTT. Translated, it gives CASRGGGATGNQPQHF.

Concerning this clonotype itself: This may be a read error: a much more frequent sequence differs by one nucleotide. The chain carries TRBV29-1 and TRBJ2-5; D is perhaps TRBD2 (5 bases). Germline assignment: CDR1 SQVTM and CDR2 ANQGSEA. Trimming removed 0 bases at V and 6 bases at J, with 14 bases between. The CDR3 contains 14 residues. CDR3 in DNA: TGCAGCGTTGAAGATGGGCAGACGGGGAAGACCCAGTACTTC. Encoded protein: CSVEDGQTGKTQYF.

This sequence joins TRBV7-9 and TRBJ1-1; the D gene is possibly TRBD1 (5 bases). There are 15 residues in the CDR3. The V gene's germline CDR1 is SEHNR and CDR2 FQNEAQ (reference sequence). V gave up 3 bases and J gave up 1 base, with 12 bases separating them. The DNA for the CDR3 is TGTGCCAGCAGCTTTGAGGGGTTAGCGAACACTGAAGCTTTCTTT. It yields the protein CASSFEGLANTEAFF.

The V gene is TRBV3-1, the J gene TRBJ2-5; 8 bases are a match to TRBD2. CDR1 and CDR2 (germline): LGHDT, YNNKEL (reference sequence). V was clipped by 4 bases and J by 9 bases; unmatched bases: 10. CDR3 length: 14 residues. CDR3 residues: CASSPTSGPWAQYF. The CDR3 DNA is TGTGCCAGCAGCCCCACTAGCGGTCCGTGGGCCCAGTACTTC.

This sequence joins TRBV25-1 and TRBJ1-2, with TRBD1 identical over 9 bases. Trimming took 6 bases from V and 5 from J; bases not matched to a gene: 13. Germline assignment: CDR1 MGHDK and CDR2 SYGVNS. The CDR3 consists of 16 residues. The CDR3 spells CASSEPTGGLEYGYTF. As DNA, the CDR3 is TGTGCCAGCAGCGAGCCCACAGGGGGCTTAGAGTATGGCTACACCTTC.

The chain combines TRBV5-1 with TRBJ1-5; 9 nucleotides match TRBD1. V lost 0 bases, J lost 7 bases, and 2 bases stayed unmatched. CDR1 SGHRS and CDR2 YFSETQ come from the germline V gene. The CDR3 spans 14 residues. The CDR3 loop is CASSLGTGEQPQHF. CDR3 nucleotides: TGCGCCAGCAGCTTGGGGACAGGGGAACAGCCCCAGCATTTT.